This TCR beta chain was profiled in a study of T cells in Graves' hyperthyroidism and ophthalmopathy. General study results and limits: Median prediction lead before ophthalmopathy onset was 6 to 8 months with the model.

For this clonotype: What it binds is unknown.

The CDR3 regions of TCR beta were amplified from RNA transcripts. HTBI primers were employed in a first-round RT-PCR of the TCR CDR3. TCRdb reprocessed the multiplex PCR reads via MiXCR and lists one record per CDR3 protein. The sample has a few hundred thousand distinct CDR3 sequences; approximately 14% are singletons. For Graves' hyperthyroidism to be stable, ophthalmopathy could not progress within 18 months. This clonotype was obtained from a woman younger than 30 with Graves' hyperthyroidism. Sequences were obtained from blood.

CDR3 DNA sequence: TGTGCCAGCAGCGTGGGGGACTCGTCTTACGAGCAGTACTTC. Translating gives CASSVGDSSYEQYF. The chain combines TRBV9 with TRBJ2-7; a possible D gene is TRBD2 (6 bases). From germline, CDR1 is SGDLS and CDR2 YYNGEE. V gave up 2 bases and J gave up 4 bases, with 13 bases separating them. The CDR3 sequence is 14 residues long.